The 8 T cell receptor beta chains below all came from one sample that was sequenced in a study of cytomegalovirus exposure and HLA in healthy donors. Use of 60 Vbeta and 13 Jbeta primers characterized the PCR. Clones were read by immunoSEQ multiplex PCR, and TCRdb kept only the in-frame ones, dropping some. Of 150,000 to 200,000 clones listed, more than 65% were seen once; the top ten hold less than 2%. The sequencing input was PBMCs. These receptor sequences come from a woman in her 30s in good health and CMV-seronegative.

The sample holds one count of this clone. CDR3 loop: CASSPRGGTGELFF. The CDR3 DNA reads as TGTGCCAGCTCACCCAGGGGTGGCACCGGGGAGCTGTTTTTT. The V call is TRBV18, the J call TRBJ2-2; possible D gene TRBD1, 6 bases. The V gene's germline CDR1 is KGHSH and CDR2 LQKENI. The CDR3 contains 14 residues. V was cut by 3 bases and J by 4 bases, with 9 bases left in between.

The V gene is TRBV9, the J gene TRBJ1-2; a weak D match, TRBD1 (6 bases). Germline V gene lookup returns CDR1 SGDLS and CDR2 YYNGEE. Trimming took off 5 bases at V and 0 bases at J, with 11 bases between the two ends. The CDR3 sequence is 14 residues long. The CDR3 bases are TGTGCCAGCAGGACCGCAGGGGCTAACTATGGCTACACCTTC. Protein sequence: CASRTAGANYGYTF.

The CDR3 region is CASSPGLAASSSYEQYF. The CDR3 region has the DNA TGTGCCAGCAGCCCGGGGCTAGCGGCCTCAAGCTCCTACGAGCAGTACTTC. The J gene is TRBJ2-7, the V gene TRBV27, with 7 bases identical to TRBD2. This CDR3 comprises 17 residues. J gave up 0 bases and V 6 bases, and 14 bases lay outside the gene matches. Germline V gene sequence: CDR1 MNHEY, CDR2 SMNVEV (reference sequence).

The chain has TRBV11-2 and TRBJ2-7; TRBD2 aligns across 9 bases. Trimming at V came to 5 bases and at J to 6 bases, leaving 14 bases not matched to a gene. Germline V gene lookup returns CDR1 SGHAT and CDR2 FQNNGV. This CDR3 is built from 16 residues. The DNA of the CDR3 is TGTGCCAGCAGCCCCGGGGGGCGGGAGGGCTTAAGCGAGCAGTACTTC. Residues: CASSPGGREGLSEQYF.

The rearrangement uses TRBV7-3 and TRBJ2-1; tentative D call: TRBD2 (6 bases). CDR3 length equals 15 residues. V shed 4 bases and J shed 7 bases, with 17 bases lying between them. Germline V gene sequence: CDR1 SGHTA, CDR2 FQGTGA. The CDR3 DNA reads TGTGCCAGCAGCTCTATGGGACTGGGCGATAATGAGCAGTTCTTC. Translated: CASSSMGLGDNEQFF.

J is TRBJ1-5 and V is TRBV30, with D tentatively TRBD1 (5 bases). Trimming left V 0 bases short and J 7 bases short, with 10 bases between. The CDR3 loop spans 13 amino acids. Germline CDR1 reads GTSNPN; CDR2 reads SVGIG (reference sequence). The CDR3 DNA sequence: TGTGCCTGGAGTGTACGGGGGGAGCAGCCCCAGCATTTT. It codes for CAWSVRGEQPQHF.

This rearrangement joins TRBV5-4 to TRBJ2-5, with 11 bases identical to TRBD2. Trimming removed 0 bases from V and 5 bases from J; junction bases left unmatched: 3. The CDR3 has 15 residues. The germline gives CDR1 SGHNT, CDR2 YYREEE (reference sequence). CDR3 coding DNA: TGTGCCAGCAGCTTGGTGTCTAGCGGGAGGGAGACCCAGTACTTC. Translation: CASSLVSSGRETQYF.

The V gene is TRBV4-1, the J gene TRBJ2-1; 11 bases line up with TRBD2. The CDR3 is 22 amino acids. The germline V gene has CDR1 MGHRA and CDR2 YSYEKL. V shed 0 bases and J 0 bases; nucleotides not matched to a gene: 16. This chain's CDR3 is CASSQDRLAGGRKTSSYNEQFF. CDR3 bases: TGCGCCAGCAGCCAAGATCGCCTAGCGGGGGGCCGAAAAACGAGCTCCTACAATGAGCAGTTCTTC.